Here is one T cell receptor (beta chain) with its context. Its antigen is currently unknown. For each donor, at least one pre-ART and at least two post-ART PBMC samples were available. Samples held about 0.95-11 million cryopreserved PBMC, and DNA extraction followed. The authors ran the immunoSEQ assay, v3.0, at survey level. The repertoire was sequenced with immunoSEQ multiplex PCR; TCRdb's copy has only in-frame clones and lacks some. The sample holds fewer than 20,000 clones; approximately 86% are singletons and the top ten take about 10%. These data come from a study of long-term antiretroviral therapy in people with HIV. Whole-study findings and limits: Spans of CDR3 length were tighter for HIV repertoires than for controls. Although diversity increased after ART, it remained lower than in transplant donor controls.

CDR1 is SGHRS and CDR2 is YFSETQ in the germline V gene. The CDR3 is 15 amino acids. After removal of 1 base from V and 5 bases from J, the junction contained 5 bases not matched to a gene. The specimen was unsorted PBMCs, collected 0.5 years after starting antiretroviral therapy. This TCR was recovered from a middle-aged man with HIV. The V call is TRBV5-1, the J call TRBJ2-1; 8 bases agree with TRBD2. CDR3 DNA: TGCGCCAGCAGCTTGACGGGAGGGGCCAACAATGAGCAGTTCTTC. It yields the protein CASSLTGGANNEQFF.